The rows below give T cell receptor beta chains drawn from one sample of a study of T-cell reconstitution after alpha-beta-depleted transplantation in children. TCRdb reprocessed the PCR reads with MiXCR, giving one entry per CDR3 protein. The repertoire holds some 200,000 distinct CDR3 sequences, about 8.4% seen once, with approximately 40% in the top ten. This sample comprised PBMCs, mostly from graft donor cells, obtained 360 days after TCRalphabeta/CD19-depleted stem cell transplant. The receptor source for this set is a male patient aged 2 to 9 who had a stem cell transplant for acute myeloid leukemia, so the T cells may come from the graft donor. CDR3s include the opening cysteine and the closing phenylalanine or tryptophan. The order of the fields is D gene, V gene, J gene, CDR3 protein. D genes are given only for firm matches.

d_gene: TRBD2; v_gene: TRBV5-1; j_gene: TRBJ2-3; CDR3aa: CASSLTSGSRDTQYF
d_gene: NA; v_gene: TRBV28; j_gene: TRBJ1-2; CDR3aa: CASTGLDYGYTF
d_gene: NA; v_gene: TRBV3-1; j_gene: TRBJ2-5; CDR3aa: CASSQGVLLGTQYF
d_gene: NA; v_gene: TRBV6-5; j_gene: TRBJ1-1; CDR3aa: CASSSALGGRRGTEAFF
d_gene: NA; v_gene: TRBV20-1; j_gene: TRBJ2-1; CDR3aa: CSAERLGPYNEQFF
d_gene: NA; v_gene: TRBV10-3; j_gene: TRBJ2-3; CDR3aa: CAIRIADTQYF
d_gene: NA; v_gene: TRBV20-1; j_gene: TRBJ2-2; CDR3aa: CSARSLGGSNTGELFF
d_gene: NA; v_gene: TRBV12-3/TRBV12-4; j_gene: TRBJ1-1; CDR3aa: CASTLGGRTEAFF
d_gene: NA; v_gene: TRBV6-6; j_gene: TRBJ2-1; CDR3aa: CASSSTGNEQFF
d_gene: TRBD2; v_gene: TRBV4-2; j_gene: TRBJ2-1; CDR3aa: CASSPTPTQAGSNEQFF
d_gene: NA; v_gene: TRBV29-1; j_gene: TRBJ1-1; CDR3aa: CSVPDGNTEAFF
d_gene: NA; v_gene: TRBV5-1; j_gene: TRBJ2-1; CDR3aa: CASSTGWVDEQFF
d_gene: NA; v_gene: TRBV10-3; j_gene: TRBJ2-1; CDR3aa: CAISMRAYNEQFF
d_gene: TRBD2; v_gene: TRBV20-1; j_gene: TRBJ2-1; CDR3aa: CSARGTSTDEQFF
d_gene: TRBD1; v_gene: TRBV29-1; j_gene: TRBJ2-1; CDR3aa: CSVLDRGSNEQFF
d_gene: NA; v_gene: TRBV29-1; j_gene: TRBJ1-1; CDR3aa: CSVQATMNTEAFF
d_gene: TRBD1; v_gene: TRBV11-2; j_gene: TRBJ2-4; CDR3aa: CASSLGPGRQGRWGNIQYF
d_gene: TRBD1; v_gene: TRBV27; j_gene: TRBJ2-5; CDR3aa: CASSSDAGTGGGRTQYF
d_gene: NA; v_gene: TRBV5-1; j_gene: TRBJ1-2; CDR3aa: CASSLQGYGYTF
d_gene: NA; v_gene: TRBV6-4; j_gene: TRBJ1-5; CDR3aa: CAFRPPGDNSNQPQHF
d_gene: NA; v_gene: TRBV6-1; j_gene: TRBJ2-7; CDR3aa: CASSPPRVYQVYEQYF
d_gene: NA; v_gene: TRBV7-9; j_gene: TRBJ1-2; CDR3aa: CASSFYRQSYGYTF
d_gene: NA; v_gene: TRBV5-1; j_gene: TRBJ2-7; CDR3aa: CASSLDAGLYEQYF
d_gene: TRBD1; v_gene: TRBV29-1; j_gene: TRBJ2-1; CDR3aa: CSVRDRLYNEQFF
d_gene: NA; v_gene: TRBV5-1; j_gene: TRBJ2-7; CDR3aa: CASSWNPGTYEQYF
d_gene: NA; v_gene: TRBV20-1; j_gene: TRBJ2-3; CDR3aa: CSARDAKRSTTDTQYF
d_gene: TRBD1; v_gene: TRBV6-5; j_gene: TRBJ2-7; CDR3aa: CASSPIGDSGYEQYF
d_gene: TRBD2; v_gene: TRBV7-3; j_gene: TRBJ2-5; CDR3aa: CASSLTLGLAGGSETQYF
d_gene: NA; v_gene: TRBV7-9; j_gene: TRBJ1-1; CDR3aa: CASSLLGDSEAFF
d_gene: TRBD2; v_gene: TRBV5-1; j_gene: TRBJ2-7; CDR3aa: CASSLTSGSLYEQYF
d_gene: TRBD2; v_gene: TRBV12-3/TRBV12-4; j_gene: TRBJ2-3; CDR3aa: CASSPSAGAAPDTQYF
d_gene: NA; v_gene: TRBV5-6; j_gene: TRBJ2-7; CDR3aa: CASSPGPEYEQYF
d_gene: NA; v_gene: TRBV20-1; j_gene: TRBJ2-3; CDR3aa: CSALDRGFTDTQYF
d_gene: NA; v_gene: TRBV29-1; j_gene: TRBJ2-2; CDR3aa: CSVGGTNTGELFF
d_gene: TRBD2; v_gene: TRBV20-1; j_gene: TRBJ2-5; CDR3aa: CSAVVGLARETQYF
d_gene: TRBD2; v_gene: TRBV20-1; j_gene: TRBJ2-2; CDR3aa: CSAYEREGTGELFF
d_gene: NA; v_gene: TRBV12-3/TRBV12-4; j_gene: TRBJ1-1; CDR3aa: CASRGDSRLNTEAFF
d_gene: NA; v_gene: TRBV21-1; j_gene: TRBJ2-7; CDR3aa: CASNSTYEQYF
d_gene: NA; v_gene: TRBV7-6; j_gene: TRBJ2-2; CDR3aa: CASAPRTGELFF
d_gene: TRBD1; v_gene: TRBV20-1; j_gene: TRBJ2-5; CDR3aa: CCASRQGAGLRATQYF
d_gene: TRBD2; v_gene: TRBV10-3; j_gene: TRBJ2-1; CDR3aa: CAITAGLGLVYNEQFF
d_gene: NA; v_gene: TRBV7-8; j_gene: TRBJ2-2; CDR3aa: CAGSLGSGTGELFF
d_gene: TRBD1; v_gene: TRBV5-1; j_gene: TRBJ1-1; CDR3aa: CASSLEAGGGDTEAFF
d_gene: NA; v_gene: TRBV7-9; j_gene: TRBJ2-3; CDR3aa: CASSSRASYTDTQYF
d_gene: TRBD1; v_gene: TRBV6-2/TRBV6-3; j_gene: TRBJ1-6; CDR3aa: CASSPWTGGSYNSPLHF
d_gene: NA; v_gene: TRBV20-1; j_gene: TRBJ1-1; CDR3aa: CSASQLTMNTEAFF
d_gene: NA; v_gene: TRBV12-3/TRBV12-4; j_gene: TRBJ1-2; CDR3aa: CATTTLTGNYGYTF
d_gene: NA; v_gene: TRBV7-9; j_gene: TRBJ1-4; CDR3aa: CASSLAEGKREKLFF
d_gene: TRBD1; v_gene: TRBV7-9; j_gene: TRBJ2-1; CDR3aa: CASSLGSLTGGEFF
d_gene: NA; v_gene: TRBV5-1; j_gene: TRBJ2-5; CDR3aa: CASSLGPEETQYF
d_gene: TRBD2; v_gene: TRBV19; j_gene: TRBJ2-1; CDR3aa: CASSLAGVNNEQFF
d_gene: TRBD2; v_gene: TRBV27; j_gene: TRBJ2-1; CDR3aa: CASSLLAGEGYNEQFF
d_gene: NA; v_gene: TRBV5-1; j_gene: TRBJ2-3; CDR3aa: CASSLTARTDTDTQYF
d_gene: TRBD2; v_gene: TRBV7-9; j_gene: TRBJ2-1; CDR3aa: CASSLAGGVGNEQFF
d_gene: NA; v_gene: TRBV20-1; j_gene: TRBJ2-5; CDR3aa: CSARVGSRVETQYF